This is a list of T cell receptor beta chains from one sample in a study of T-cell memory formation after mild COVID-19. TCRdb called the 5' RACE reads again in MiXCR, with one record for every CDR3 protein. This sample carries hundreds of thousands of distinct CDR3 sequences, about 22% of them seen once, and the ten largest clones take 13%. The specimen sequenced was PBMCs or a T cell subset sorted from them (not recorded which). The source of these receptors is an adult woman who had mild COVID-19 (a few samples of this study predate the infection). Cell type and time point are not known. CDR3s include the opening cysteine and the closing phenylalanine or tryptophan. Fields, in order: J gene, D gene, V gene, CDR3 length, clone size, CDR3 DNA, CDR3 protein. A D gene is named only where the DNA matches it firmly. Clone size is shown for a subset of rows, as once, few, many or a class of expanded clone.

J: TRBJ1-1; D: -; V: TRBV5-4; length: 14; size: -; DNA: TGTGCCAGCAGCCGGGGGGAGATGAACACTGAAGCTTTCTTT; CDR3: CASSRGEMNTEAFF
J: TRBJ2-7; D: -; V: TRBV18; length: 13; size: -; DNA: TGTGCCAGCTCACCGGACAACACCTACGAGCAGTACTTC; CDR3: CASSPDNTYEQYF
J: TRBJ1-1; D: -; V: TRBV4-1; length: 15; size: -; DNA: TGCGCCAGCTCAGGGTTGAGGCAGGGAGACACTGAAGCTTTCTTT; CDR3: CASSGLRQGDTEAFF
J: TRBJ1-5; D: TRBD1; V: TRBV12-3/TRBV12-4; length: 15; size: -; DNA: TGTGCCAGCAGTTTAGGGGACAGGGTGTATCAGCCCCAGCATTTT; CDR3: CASSLGDRVYQPQHF
J: TRBJ2-3; D: -; V: TRBV7-9; length: 13; size: -; DNA: TGTGCCAGCAGCCTCGTCATCACAGATACGCAGTATTTT; CDR3: CASSLVITDTQYF
J: TRBJ1-1; D: -; V: TRBV29-1; length: 16; size: few; DNA: TGCAGCGTTTATAAACAGGGTGATTTCGGTAGGACTGAAGCTTTCTTT; CDR3: CSVYKQGDFGRTEAFF
J: TRBJ2-1; D: -; V: TRBV4-3; length: 13; size: -; DNA: TGCGCCAGCAGCCAAGAGGCCGGGAATGAGCAGTTCTTC; CDR3: CASSQEAGNEQFF
J: TRBJ2-3; D: -; V: TRBV5-1; length: 15; size: -; DNA: TGCGCCAGCAGCGAGTTAGCGGCTAGCACAGATACGCAGTATTTT; CDR3: CASSELAASTDTQYF
J: TRBJ1-2; D: TRBD1; V: TRBV7-2; length: 15; size: -; DNA: TGTGCCAGCAGCTTCTGGGACAGGGGGACGTATGGCTACACCTTC; CDR3: CASSFWDRGTYGYTF
J: TRBJ1-1; D: -; V: TRBV6-5; length: 15; size: -; DNA: TGTGCCAGCAGTCGACGGGGGGCCCCGTGGACTGAAGCTTTCTTT; CDR3: CASSRRGAPWTEAFF
J: TRBJ2-1; D: -; V: TRBV29-1; length: 15; size: -; DNA: TGCAGCGTCGAAAAGGGGGATCTCTCCTACAATGAGCAGTTCTTC; CDR3: CSVEKGDLSYNEQFF
J: TRBJ2-3; D: TRBD2; V: TRBV7-9; length: 14; size: few; DNA: TGTGCCAGCAAGGAAACTAGCGAAACAGATACGCAGTATTTT; CDR3: CASKETSETDTQYF
J: TRBJ2-6; D: TRBD1; V: TRBV27; length: 19; size: few; DNA: TGTGCCAGCAGTTTAGCGGTGGGGGACAGTTACTCTGGGGCCAACGTCCTGACTTTC; CDR3: CASSLAVGDSYSGANVLTF
J: TRBJ1-1; D: -; V: TRBV7-2; length: 14; size: many; DNA: TGTGCCAGCAGCTTAGGACCTATGAACACTGAAGCTTTCTTT; CDR3: CASSLGPMNTEAFF
J: TRBJ2-2; D: TRBD2; V: TRBV6-6; length: 18; size: -; DNA: TGTGCCAGCAGATTCCTAGCGGGAGGGACACCCAACACCGGGGAGCTGTTTTTT; CDR3: CASRFLAGGTPNTGELFF
J: TRBJ2-5; D: -; V: TRBV13; length: 16; size: few; DNA: TGTGCCAGCAGCTTAGGTGGGGGCCGAGCGGGAGAGACCCAGTACTTC; CDR3: CASSLGGGRAGETQYF
J: TRBJ1-1; D: TRBD1; V: TRBV14; length: 17; size: -; DNA: TGTGCCAGCAGCCCGTTAAGGGACAAGGGGGCCGGCGCTGAAGCTTTCTTT; CDR3: CASSPLRDKGAGAEAFF
J: TRBJ1-1; D: TRBD1; V: TRBV5-6; length: 15; size: many; DNA: TGTGCCAGCAGCCCGGGACAGGGGCGGGACACTGAAGCTTTCTTT; CDR3: CASSPGQGRDTEAFF
J: TRBJ2-7; D: TRBD1; V: TRBV4-1; length: 16; size: -; DNA: TGCGCCAGCAGCCAAATCGGGACAGGGTTGTCCTACGAGCAGTACTTC; CDR3: CASSQIGTGLSYEQYF
J: TRBJ2-1; D: -; V: TRBV7-9; length: 11; size: -; DNA: TGTGCCAGCAGCTCATATGATGAGCAGTTCTTC; CDR3: CASSSYDEQFF
J: TRBJ1-1; D: -; V: TRBV5-6; length: 15; size: -; DNA: TGTGCCAGCAGCCAAGACGGCGGGGGAGTCGCTGAAGCTTTCTTT; CDR3: CASSQDGGGVAEAFF
J: TRBJ1-1; D: -; V: TRBV19; length: 14; size: -; DNA: TGTGCCAGTAGTACAGGGGTGGCTGTGGCTGAAGCTTTCTTT; CDR3: CASSTGVAVAEAFF
J: TRBJ1-1; D: TRBD1; V: TRBV27; length: 16; size: -; DNA: TGTGCCAGCAGCTCCCCAGGGACAGGGTTAGCCTCTGAAGCTTTCTTT; CDR3: CASSSPGTGLASEAFF
J: TRBJ2-1; D: -; V: TRBV19; length: 14; size: few; DNA: TGTGCCAGTTCCACATTGAGCTCCTACAATGAGCAGTTCTTC; CDR3: CASSTLSSYNEQFF
J: TRBJ1-1; D: TRBD1; V: TRBV12-3/TRBV12-4; length: 14; size: -; DNA: TGTGCCAGCAGGGGGACAGGGGGTCACACTGAAGCTTTCTTT; CDR3: CASRGTGGHTEAFF
J: TRBJ2-7; D: -; V: TRBV9; length: 14; size: -; DNA: TGTGCCAGCAGCGTAGGAGGGCTTGGCAACGAGCAGTACTTC; CDR3: CASSVGGLGNEQYF
J: TRBJ2-5; D: TRBD2; V: TRBV6-2/TRBV6-3; length: 14; size: -; DNA: TGTGCCAGCAGTTACGGCGGGAGCGGAGAGACCCAGTACTTC; CDR3: CASSYGGSGETQYF
J: TRBJ1-5; D: TRBD1; V: TRBV14; length: 16; size: once; DNA: TGTGCCAGCAGCCAGCCTAGAGACAGGGGTCGGCAGCCCCAGCATTTT; CDR3: CASSQPRDRGRQPQHF
J: TRBJ2-3; D: TRBD2; V: TRBV29-1; length: 15; size: few; DNA: TGCAGCGTTGAAGGACCGGGAGGTTGGACAGATACGCAGTATTTT; CDR3: CSVEGPGGWTDTQYF
J: TRBJ2-3; D: -; V: TRBV4-3; length: 14; size: few; DNA: TGCGCCAGCAGCCAAGGGGGCACCGCAGATACGCAGTATTTT; CDR3: CASSQGGTADTQYF
J: TRBJ2-1; D: -; V: TRBV5-1; length: 14; size: few; DNA: TGCGCCAGCAGCTCCTGGGGGAAGGACAATGAGCAGTTCTTC; CDR3: CASSSWGKDNEQFF
J: TRBJ2-4; D: -; V: TRBV5-1; length: 16; size: few; DNA: TGCGCCAGCAGCTTGGGTGGGATGAGGCCCAAAAACATTCAGTACTTC; CDR3: CASSLGGMRPKNIQYF
J: TRBJ2-3; D: -; V: TRBV7-3; length: 13; size: -; DNA: TGTGCCAGCAGCGTACTAGGGGCAGATACGCAGTATTTT; CDR3: CASSVLGADTQYF
J: TRBJ2-7; D: -; V: TRBV12-3/TRBV12-4; length: 14; size: -; DNA: TGTGCCAGCAGTATCTCAGTGGTGGCTTACGAGCAGTACTTC; CDR3: CASSISVVAYEQYF
J: TRBJ1-2; D: TRBD1; V: TRBV29-1; length: 15; size: -; DNA: TGCAGCGTTGAAGAAGGGGACAGGGGCTTCTATGGCTACACCTTC; CDR3: CSVEEGDRGFYGYTF
J: TRBJ2-5; D: TRBD1; V: TRBV24-1; length: 16; size: -; DNA: TGTGCCACCAGTGATACGAGACAGGGGGTCATCGAGACCCAGTACTTC; CDR3: CATSDTRQGVIETQYF
J: TRBJ2-1; D: TRBD2; V: TRBV19; length: 13; size: -; DNA: TGTGCCAGTATCCGGCGGGGGGCCGATGAGCAGTTCTTC; CDR3: CASIRRGADEQFF
J: TRBJ2-1; D: -; V: TRBV20-1; length: 15; size: many; DNA: TGCAGTGCGTGGAGGGCCGATGGGGCCTACAATGAGCAGTTCTTC; CDR3: CSAWRADGAYNEQFF
J: TRBJ2-5; D: -; V: TRBV2; length: 16; size: few; DNA: TGTGCCAGCAGTGCCCTGGGCACTGGGAACCAAGAGACCCAGTACTTC; CDR3: CASSALGTGNQETQYF
J: TRBJ1-2; D: -; V: TRBV4-2; length: 17; size: -; DNA: TGTGCCAGCAGCCCCCAGGGAGAGAGGCAAGGGAAGAGGGGCTACACCTTC; CDR3: CASSPQGERQGKRGYTF
J: TRBJ2-2; D: -; V: TRBV7-2; length: 16; size: few; DNA: TGTGCCAGCAGCCCTAACGCCTATACGAACACCGGGGAGCTGTTTTTT; CDR3: CASSPNAYTNTGELFF
J: TRBJ2-3; D: -; V: TRBV7-9; length: 14; size: few; DNA: TGTGCCAGCAGCTCACCGGGACTCCACGATACGCAGTATTTT; CDR3: CASSSPGLHDTQYF
J: TRBJ1-4; D: TRBD1; V: TRBV11-2; length: 17; size: -; DNA: TGTGCCAGCAGCTTATTGAGTTACTCCAGGGGGAATGAAAAACTGTTTTTT; CDR3: CASSLLSYSRGNEKLFF
J: TRBJ2-7; D: -; V: TRBV5-1; length: 15; size: -; DNA: TGCGCCAGCACTTCAGGACCCACGGAATCCTACGAGCAGTACTTC; CDR3: CASTSGPTESYEQYF
J: TRBJ1-4; D: TRBD1; V: TRBV7-9; length: 15; size: -; DNA: TGTGCCAGCAGAATCGGGACAGGGGCTAATGAAAAACTGTTTTTT; CDR3: CASRIGTGANEKLFF
J: TRBJ2-7; D: -; V: TRBV5-6; length: 16; size: many; DNA: TGTGCCAGCTCCGATCCTCCCGGGAGAATCTCCTACGAGCAGTACTTC; CDR3: CASSDPPGRISYEQYF
J: TRBJ2-2; D: TRBD1; V: TRBV7-9; length: 17; size: -; DNA: TGTGCCAGCAGCTCCGTATCGACAGGGGGCAGGACCGGGGAGCTGTTTTTT; CDR3: CASSSVSTGGRTGELFF
J: TRBJ2-7; D: TRBD2; V: TRBV7-2; length: 16; size: few; DNA: TGTGCCAGCAGCCTGACTAGCGGGAGGGCCGGGGAAGAGCAGTACTTC; CDR3: CASSLTSGRAGEEQYF
J: TRBJ2-1; D: -; V: TRBV27; length: 15; size: few; DNA: TGTGCCAGCAGTTTAACGGGGCAGCGATTCAATGAGCAGTTCTTC; CDR3: CASSLTGQRFNEQFF
J: TRBJ2-1; D: -; V: TRBV6-2/TRBV6-3; length: 13; size: -; DNA: TGTGCCAGCAGACGTGCTAGTCAAATTGAGCAGTTCTTC; CDR3: CASRRASQIEQFF
J: TRBJ2-3; D: TRBD2; V: TRBV7-9; length: 17; size: few; DNA: TGTGCCAGCAGCCCGGGGACGACTAGCGGGAGAACAGATACGCAGTATTTT; CDR3: CASSPGTTSGRTDTQYF
J: TRBJ1-1; D: -; V: TRBV12-3/TRBV12-4; length: 15; size: -; DNA: TGTGCCAGCAGGTATAATCCGACAGCGAACACTGAAGCTTTCTTT; CDR3: CASRYNPTANTEAFF
J: TRBJ1-2; D: TRBD1; V: TRBV5-1; length: 15; size: many; DNA: TGCGCCAGCAGCGCCTCCTCCGGGACAGGGGCGGGCTACACCTTC; CDR3: CASSASSGTGAGYTF